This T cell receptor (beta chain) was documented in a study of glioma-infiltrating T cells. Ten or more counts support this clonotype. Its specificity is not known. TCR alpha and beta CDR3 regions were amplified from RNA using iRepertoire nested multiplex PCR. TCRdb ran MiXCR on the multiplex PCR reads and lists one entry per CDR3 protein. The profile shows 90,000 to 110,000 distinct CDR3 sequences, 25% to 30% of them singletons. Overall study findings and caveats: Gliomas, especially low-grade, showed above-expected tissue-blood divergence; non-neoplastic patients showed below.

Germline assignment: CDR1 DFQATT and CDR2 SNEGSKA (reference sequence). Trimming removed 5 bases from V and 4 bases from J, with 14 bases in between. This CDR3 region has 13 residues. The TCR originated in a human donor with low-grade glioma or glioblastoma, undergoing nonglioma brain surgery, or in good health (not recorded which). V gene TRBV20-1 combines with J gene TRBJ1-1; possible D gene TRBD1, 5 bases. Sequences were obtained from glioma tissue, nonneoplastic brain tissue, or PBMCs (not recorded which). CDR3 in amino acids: CSAYTPGITEAFF. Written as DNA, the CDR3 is TGCAGTGCTTATACCCCAGGGATCACTGAAGCTTTCTTT.